Included here is one T cell receptor (beta chain) sequence, with context. The sequenced template was cDNA made from the entire isolated RNA. Read counts averaged about 3.57 million for samples of naive, central memory and regulatory T cells. Libraries were prepared by immunoSEQ multiplex PCR; TCRdb keeps only in-frame clonotypes and omits some of them. The sample lists fewer than 650,000 clones, 15% seen once, with roughly 0.098% in the top ten. The data are from a study of beta chain features in type 1 diabetes. The CDR3 has 16 amino acids. Germline assignment: CDR1 LGHNA and CDR2 YSLEER. Losses at the gene ends were 4 bases for V and 2 bases for J; bases not matched to a gene: 10.

Sequencing used naive CD4+ T cells from blood. The V and J genes are TRBV4-3 and TRBJ1-1, with TRBD1 matching over 7 bases. The clonotype originates from a man in his late teens or twenties in good health. The CDR3 here is CASSLWTGPVNTEAFF. DNA for the CDR3: TGCGCCAGCAGCCTTTGGACAGGCCCCGTTAACACTGAAGCTTTCTTT.